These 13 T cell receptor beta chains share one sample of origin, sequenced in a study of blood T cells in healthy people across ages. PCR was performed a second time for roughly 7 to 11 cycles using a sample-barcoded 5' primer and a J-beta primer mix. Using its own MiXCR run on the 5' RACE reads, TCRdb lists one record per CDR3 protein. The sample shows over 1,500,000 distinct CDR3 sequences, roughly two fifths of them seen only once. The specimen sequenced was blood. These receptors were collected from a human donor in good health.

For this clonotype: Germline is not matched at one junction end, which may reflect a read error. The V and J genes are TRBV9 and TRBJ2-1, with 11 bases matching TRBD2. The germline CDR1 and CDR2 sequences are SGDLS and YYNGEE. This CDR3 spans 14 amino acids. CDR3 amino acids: CASSPSGRHNGQFF. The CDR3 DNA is TGTGCCAGCAGCCCTAGCGGGAGGCACAATGGGCAGTTCTTC.

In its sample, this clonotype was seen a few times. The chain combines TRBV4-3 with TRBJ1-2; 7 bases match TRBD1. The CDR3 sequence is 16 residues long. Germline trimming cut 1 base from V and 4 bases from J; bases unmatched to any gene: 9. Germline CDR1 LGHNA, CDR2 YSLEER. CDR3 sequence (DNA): TGCGCCAGCAGCCAAGGATGGACAGGTGATCTCTATGGCTACACCTTC. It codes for CASSQGWTGDLYGYTF.

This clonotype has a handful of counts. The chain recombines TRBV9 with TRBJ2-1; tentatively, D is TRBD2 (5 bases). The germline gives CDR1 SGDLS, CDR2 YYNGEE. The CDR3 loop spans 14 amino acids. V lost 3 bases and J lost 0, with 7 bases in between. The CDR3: CASSGTLSYNEQFF. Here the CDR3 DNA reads TGTGCCAGCAGCGGGACTCTCTCCTACAATGAGCAGTTCTTC.

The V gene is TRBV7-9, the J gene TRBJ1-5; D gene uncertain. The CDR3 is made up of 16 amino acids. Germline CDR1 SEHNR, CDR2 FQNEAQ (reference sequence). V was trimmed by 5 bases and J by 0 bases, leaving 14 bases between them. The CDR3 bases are TGTGCCAGCAGCAAGGACGGGGATTATAGCAATCAGCCCCAGCATTTT. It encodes CASSKDGDYSNQPQHF.

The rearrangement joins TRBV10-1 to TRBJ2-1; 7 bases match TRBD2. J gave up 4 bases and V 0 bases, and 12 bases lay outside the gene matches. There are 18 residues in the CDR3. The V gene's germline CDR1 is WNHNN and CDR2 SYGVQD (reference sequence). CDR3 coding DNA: TGCGCCAGCAGTGAGTCCCCGGCCGGACTAGTGCTATACAATGAGCAGTTCTTC. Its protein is CASSESPAGLVLYNEQFF.

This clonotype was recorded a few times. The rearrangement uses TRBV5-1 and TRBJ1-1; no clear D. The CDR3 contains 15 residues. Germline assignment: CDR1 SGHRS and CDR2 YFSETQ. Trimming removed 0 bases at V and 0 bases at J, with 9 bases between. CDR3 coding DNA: TGCGCCAGCAGCTTGGATATACCACTGAACACTGAAGCTTTCTTT. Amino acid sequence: CASSLDIPLNTEAFF.

CDR3 loop: CASSVDAGAREDTQYF. The DNA for the CDR3 is TGTGCCAGCAGCGTAGATGCGGGGGCCCGGGAAGATACGCAGTATTTT. The chain carries TRBV9 and TRBJ2-3; D is possibly TRBD2 (7 bases). V lost 0 bases to trimming and J lost 5 bases, with 16 bases between them. The CDR3 is 16 residues long. The germline CDR1 and CDR2 sequences are SGDLS and YYNGEE.

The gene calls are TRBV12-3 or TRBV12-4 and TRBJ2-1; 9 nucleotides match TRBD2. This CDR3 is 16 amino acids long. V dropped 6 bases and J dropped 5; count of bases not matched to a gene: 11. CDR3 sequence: CASRGASGGFNNEQFF. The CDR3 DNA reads TGTGCCAGCAGAGGTGCGAGCGGGGGGTTTAACAATGAGCAGTTCTTC.

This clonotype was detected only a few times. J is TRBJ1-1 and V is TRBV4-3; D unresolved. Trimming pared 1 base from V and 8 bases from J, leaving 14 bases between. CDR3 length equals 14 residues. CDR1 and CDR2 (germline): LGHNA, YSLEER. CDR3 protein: CASSQVRGIVEAFF. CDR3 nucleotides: TGCGCCAGCAGCCAAGTACGGGGTATTGTAGAAGCTTTCTTT.

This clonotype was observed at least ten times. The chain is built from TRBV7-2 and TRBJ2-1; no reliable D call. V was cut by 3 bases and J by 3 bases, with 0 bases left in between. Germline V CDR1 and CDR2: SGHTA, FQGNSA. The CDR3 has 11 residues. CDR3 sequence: CASSFYNEQFF. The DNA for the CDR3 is TGTGCCAGCAGCTTCTACAATGAGCAGTTCTTC.

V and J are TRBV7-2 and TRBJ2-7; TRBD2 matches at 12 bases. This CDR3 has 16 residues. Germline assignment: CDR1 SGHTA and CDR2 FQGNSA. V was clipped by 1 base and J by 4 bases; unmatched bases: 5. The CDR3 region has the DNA TGTGCCAGCAGCTTAGGACTAGCGGGGGACTTTTACGAGCAGTACTTC. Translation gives CASSLGLAGDFYEQYF.

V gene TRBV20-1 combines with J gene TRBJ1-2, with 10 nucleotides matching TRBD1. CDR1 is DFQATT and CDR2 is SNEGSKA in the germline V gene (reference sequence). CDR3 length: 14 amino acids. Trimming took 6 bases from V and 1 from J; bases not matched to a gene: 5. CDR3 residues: CSAPGTGDNYGYTF. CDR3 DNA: TGCAGTGCGCCCGGGACAGGGGATAACTATGGCTACACCTTC.

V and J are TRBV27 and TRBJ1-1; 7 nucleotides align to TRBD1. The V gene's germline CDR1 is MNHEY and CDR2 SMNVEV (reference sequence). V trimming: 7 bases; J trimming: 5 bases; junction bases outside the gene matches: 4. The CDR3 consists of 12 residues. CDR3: CASMDRWTEAFF. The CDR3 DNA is TGTGCCAGCATGGACAGGTGGACTGAAGCTTTCTTT.